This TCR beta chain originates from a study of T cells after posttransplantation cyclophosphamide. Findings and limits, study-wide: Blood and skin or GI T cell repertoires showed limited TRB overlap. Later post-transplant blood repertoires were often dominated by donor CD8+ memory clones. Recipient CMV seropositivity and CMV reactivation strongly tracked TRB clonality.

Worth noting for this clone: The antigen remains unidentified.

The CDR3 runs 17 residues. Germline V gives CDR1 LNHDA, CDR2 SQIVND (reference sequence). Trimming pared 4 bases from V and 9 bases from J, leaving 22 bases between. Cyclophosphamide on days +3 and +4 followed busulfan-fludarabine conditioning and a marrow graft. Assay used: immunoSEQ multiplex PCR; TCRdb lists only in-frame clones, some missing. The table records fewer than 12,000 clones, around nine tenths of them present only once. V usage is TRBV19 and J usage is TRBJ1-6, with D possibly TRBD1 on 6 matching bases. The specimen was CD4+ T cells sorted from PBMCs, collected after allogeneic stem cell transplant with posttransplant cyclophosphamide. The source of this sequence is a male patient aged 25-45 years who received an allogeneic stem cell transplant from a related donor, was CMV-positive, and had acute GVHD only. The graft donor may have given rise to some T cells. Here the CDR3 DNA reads TGTGCCAGTAGTAAACACCGCCAGGGGAGTCTGGGTTCACCCCTCCACTTT. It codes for CASSKHRQGSLGSPLHF.